The 20 T cell receptor beta chains given below trace back to one sample, sequenced in a study of TIL therapy for anti-PD-1-resistant metastatic lung cancer. The libraries were made with immunoSEQ v3. Sequencing was performed with immunoSEQ multiplex PCR; in TCRdb, only in-frame clones are kept and a portion is missing. The sample carries over 10,000 clones, 66% recorded once. This sample's time point: pre-treatment sample, taken before nivolumab and TIL therapy. Most excised metastases sampled were pleural nodules or supraclavicular lymph nodes. Sequences were derived from tumor tissue, sampled at baseline. The receptors were gathered from a woman aged 30-79 years with non-small cell lung cancer.

The CDR3 region has the DNA TGTGCCAGCACCCGATCAGGAGCTAACTATGGCTACACCTTC. Translated, it gives CASTRSGANYGYTF. This chain links TRBV11-2 with TRBJ1-2; the D is unclear. This CDR3 comprises 14 residues. V was pared by 7 bases and J by 0 bases, with 12 bases between. CDR1 and CDR2 (germline): SGHAT, FQNNGV.

The genes are TRBV9 and TRBJ2-1; 11 bases agree with TRBD2. The trim removed 3 bases at V and 6 bases at J, leaving 5 bases unmatched. CDR1 is SGDLS, CDR2 YYNGEE, per germline. The CDR3 totals 15 residues. The CDR3 here is CASSADLAGGNEQFF. CDR3 DNA: TGTGCCAGCAGCGCAGACCTAGCGGGAGGCAATGAGCAGTTCTTC.

The rearrangement joins TRBV19 to TRBJ2-1; D perhaps matches TRBD2 (7 bases). The V and J ends lost 5 bases and 2 bases respectively, with 13 bases between them. The CDR3 is 15 residues long. Germline loops: CDR1 LNHDA, CDR2 SQIVND (reference sequence). The CDR3 DNA reads TGTGCCAGTAGTTTGTGGGGGGGCCCCTACAATGAGCAGTTCTTC. Translating gives CASSLWGGPYNEQFF.

The V gene is TRBV4-3, the J gene TRBJ2-5, with a tentative D call TRBD1 (6 bases). Gene TRBJ2-7 matches the end of the DNA better, so the J call may be wrong. Germline-derived CDR1 and CDR2 are LGHNA and YSLEER. The CDR3 covers 17 residues. Written as DNA, the CDR3 is TGCGCCAGCAGCCACGAGGTGTATACAGGGACCCCCTACGAGCAGTACTTC. Its translation: CASSHEVYTGTPYEQYF.

The chain uses TRBV6-1 and TRBJ1-1, with 7 bases aligning to TRBD1. With 1 base clipped from V and 0 bases from J, the junction kept 5 bases outside the gene matches. The CDR3 loop spans 16 amino acids. Germline CDR1 and CDR2: MNHNS and SASEGT. CDR3 DNA sequence: TGTGCCAGCAGTGAAGGACAGGGTACAGTGAACACTGAAGCTTTCTTT. Translating gives CASSEGQGTVNTEAFF.

V and J are TRBV4-3 and TRBJ2-1; 7 nucleotides align to TRBD2. Trimming at V came to 4 bases and at J to 5 bases, leaving 2 bases not matched to a gene. Germline CDR1 LGHNA, CDR2 YSLEER. The CDR3 contains 13 residues. In DNA, the CDR3 is TGCGCCAGCAGCCTGGGGGGGGACAATGAGCAGTTCTTC. It encodes CASSLGGDNEQFF.

The genes are TRBV9 and TRBJ2-7; no reliable D call. This CDR3 spans 16 amino acids. Trimming removed 4 bases from V and 0 bases from J, with 17 bases in between. CDR1 SGDLS and CDR2 YYNGEE come from the germline V gene. The CDR3 DNA sequence: TGTGCCAGCAGCCTAATATGGCACAGCATCTCCTACGAGCAGTACTTC. It specifies CASSLIWHSISYEQYF.

The V and J genes are TRBV7-9 and TRBJ1-4; 9 bases fit TRBD1. The CDR3 has 16 amino acids. The V gene end was trimmed by 5 bases and the J gene end by 7 bases; junction bases not matched to a gene: 11. Germline loops: CDR1 SEHNR, CDR2 FQNEAQ (reference sequence). The CDR3 spells CASSQGTGYLGEKLFF. The CDR3 DNA reads as TGTGCCAGCAGCCAAGGGACAGGGTATTTGGGTGAAAAACTGTTTTTT. Variable domain in full (rest from reference TRBV7-9 and TRBJ1-4): DTGVSQNPRHKITKRGQNVTFRCDPISEHNRLYWYRQTLGQGPEFLTYFQNEAQLEKSRLLSDRFSAERPKGSFSTLEIQRTEQGDSAMYLCASSQGTGYLGEKLFFGSGTQLSVL.

The chain employs TRBV28 and TRBJ1-1, with 9 bases fitting TRBD1. Germline CDR1 and CDR2: MDHEN and SYDVKM. The CDR3 is 15 residues long. Trimming at V came to 4 bases and at J to 7 bases, leaving 10 bases not matched to a gene. CDR3 in amino acids: CASSSTGQGWSEAFF. The CDR3 coding sequence is TGTGCCAGCAGTTCTACGGGACAGGGTTGGAGTGAAGCTTTCTTT. Complete variable domain (other parts from reference TRBV28 and TRBJ1-1): DVKVTQSSRYLVKRTGEKVFLECVQDMDHENMFWYRQDPGLGLRLIYFSYDVKMKEKGDIPEGYSVSREKKERFSLILESASTNQTSMYLCASSSTGQGWSEAFFGQGTRLTVV.

This chain connects TRBV27 to TRBJ2-7, with TRBD2 identical over 8 bases. In germline, CDR1 is MNHEY, CDR2 SMNVEV (reference sequence). The trim removed 6 bases at V and 4 bases at J, leaving 17 bases unmatched. The CDR3 totals 17 residues. CDR3 DNA: TGTGCCAGCAGCGCATTCCCGCCTGATAGCGGGACTTACGAGCAGTACTTC. Encoded protein: CASSAFPPDSGTYEQYF.

This chain connects TRBV28 to TRBJ2-3; D is possibly TRBD2 (6 bases). V was cut by 2 bases and J by 3 bases, with 15 bases left in between. The V gene's germline CDR1 is MDHEN and CDR2 SYDVKM. The CDR3 runs to 16 residues. The CDR3 DNA follows: TGTGCCAGCAGTTTAGAGTTGGGACTGGGAACAGATACGCAGTATTTT. It codes for CASSLELGLGTDTQYF.

The sample holds one count of this clone. The chain links TRBV30 to TRBJ1-1, with 7 bases matching TRBD1. Germline lookup yields CDR1 GTSNPN and CDR2 SVGIG (reference sequence). Trimming removed 0 bases from V and 4 bases from J; junction bases left unmatched: 11. The CDR3 is made up of 16 amino acids. The CDR3 nucleotides are TGTGCCTGGAGTGTGTTAGGAGGGGGCGCGAGCACTGAAGCTTTCTTT. Translated, it gives CAWSVLGGGASTEAFF.

V gene TRBV27 combines with J gene TRBJ1-1; weak D call: TRBD1 (5 bases). CDR1 is MNHEY and CDR2 is SMNVEV in the germline V gene (reference sequence). The V end lost 7 bases, the J end lost 0 bases, and 18 bases lay between the germline ends. The CDR3 contains 16 residues. CDR3 nucleotide sequence: TGTGCCAGCATCCCGGGGCCTTCATGGATGAACACTGAAGCTTTCTTT. Protein: CASIPGPSWMNTEAFF.

This clone rates as medium-sized. This rearrangement joins TRBV5-1 to TRBJ2-3, with D unclear. Per the germline V gene, CDR1 is SGHRS and CDR2 is YFSETQ. The CDR3 loop spans 14 amino acids. Between the trimmed V and J ends, which lost 2 bases and 5 bases, there was a span of 12 bases. The CDR3: CASSFGRQGDTQYF. As DNA, the CDR3 is TGCGCCAGCAGCTTCGGCAGGCAAGGAGATACGCAGTATTTT.

CDR3 DNA: TGTGCCAGCAGCTTAGGGGTAGGGGGTCAGCCCCAGCATTTT. Its protein product is CASSLGVGGQPQHF. The V gene is TRBV7-6, the J gene TRBJ1-5; a weak D match, TRBD1 (6 bases). This CDR3 is built from 14 residues. Trimming pared 1 base from V and 6 bases from J, leaving 10 bases between. Germline-derived CDR1 and CDR2 are SGHVS and FNYEAQ.

This clone was counted once. The chain joins TRBV18 to TRBJ1-4; 7 nucleotides agree with TRBD1. This CDR3 region has 16 residues. Germline V lookup: CDR1 KGHSH, CDR2 LQKENI. V shed 3 bases, J shed 5 bases, and the junction held 9 bases outside the gene matches. The CDR3 region is CASSPSLTGTNEKLFF. In nucleotides, the CDR3 is TGTGCCAGCTCACCCTCCCTGACAGGGACGAATGAAAAACTGTTTTTT.

The CDR3, as DNA: TGTGCCAGCAGTTACGGGATTAGCGGGAGGACAGATACGCAGTATTTT. Protein: CASSYGISGRTDTQYF. This chain links TRBV6-5 with TRBJ2-3; 10 positions agree with TRBD2. Germline V lookup: CDR1 MNHEY, CDR2 SVGAGI. The CDR3 has 16 amino acids. V lost 2 bases, J lost 3 bases, and 5 bases stayed unmatched.

The rearrangement joins TRBV27 to TRBJ2-7; 7 bases map to TRBD2. Germline CDR1 MNHEY, CDR2 SMNVEV (reference sequence). J gave up 2 bases and V 3 bases, and 19 bases lay outside the gene matches. The CDR3 consists of 19 residues. The CDR3 region is CASSLGGELKGPPTYEQYF. The CDR3 nucleotides read TGTGCCAGCAGTTTGGGAGGGGAACTAAAGGGGCCCCCCACCTACGAGCAGTACTTC.

By sample share, this clone is large (0.1 to 1%). J is TRBJ2-7 and V is TRBV7-2; D not resolved. Germline V gene sequence: CDR1 SGHTA, CDR2 FQGNSA. The CDR3 extends over 15 amino acids. The V end was cut by 5 bases, the J end by 3 bases, with 17 bases between. This chain's CDR3 is CASSPGFSKHYEQYF. DNA of the CDR3: TGTGCCAGCAGCCCCGGATTTAGCAAACACTACGAGCAGTACTTC.

V usage is TRBV7-8 and J usage is TRBJ1-6; D is ambiguous. From germline, CDR1 is SGHVS and CDR2 FQNEAQ. The CDR3 has 13 amino acids. Trimming took 5 bases from V and 6 from J, leaving 8 bases between them. CDR3 sequence: CASSRDINSPLHF. The DNA for the CDR3 is TGTGCCAGCAGCCGGGATATTAATTCACCCCTCCACTTT.